Listed here are 20 T cell receptor beta chains from one sample, sequenced in a study of STAT5B mutations in CD4+ large granular lymphocyte leukemia. Measured with immunoSEQ multiplex PCR; TCRdb has only the in-frame clones, and not every one. The repertoire holds about 48,000 clones, with roughly 70% as singletons. Sequenced input: CD4+ T cells from blood buffy coats. The receptors here all came from a human donor in good health.

This chain connects TRBV18 to TRBJ1-5; D possibly corresponds to TRBD1 (6 bases). Germline CDR1 and CDR2: KGHSH and LQKENI. V lost 6 bases and J 3 bases, leaving 12 bases between the germline ends. This CDR3 contains 14 residues. The CDR3 sequence: CASSRTGFNQPQHF. CDR3 sequence (DNA): TGTGCCAGCTCTCGAACAGGGTTCAATCAGCCCCAGCATTTT.

Worth noting for this clone: This sample includes further DNA sequences coding for the same CDR3. This chain links TRBV7-8 with TRBJ1-6, with D unresolved. This CDR3 has 13 amino acids. Germline V gene lookup returns CDR1 SGHVS and CDR2 FQNEAQ. V was shortened by 5 bases and J by 9 bases, with 11 bases between the two germline ends. The CDR3 loop reads CASSRDRGSPLHF. The CDR3 DNA is TGTGCCAGCAGCCGCGACCGGGGTTCACCCCTCCACTTT.

In DNA form, the CDR3 reads TGTGCCAGCAGGGGGACAGGACTCGGCACCGGGGAGCTGTTTTTT. It yields the protein CASRGTGLGTGELFF. This sequence joins TRBV27 and TRBJ2-2; TRBD1 aligns across 8 bases. This CDR3 spans 15 amino acids. From germline, CDR1 is MNHEY and CDR2 SMNVEV (reference sequence). V was clipped by 6 bases and J by 4 bases; unmatched bases: 7.

The chain recombines TRBV4-1 with TRBJ2-5; 10 bases align to TRBD2. This CDR3 contains 19 residues. Germline V gene lookup returns CDR1 MGHRA and CDR2 YSYEKL. Germline trimming cut 0 bases from V and 4 bases from J; bases unmatched to any gene: 14. CDR3 sequence: CASSQDPSGGPAPTETQYF. CDR3 sequence (DNA): TGCGCCAGCAGCCAAGATCCTAGCGGGGGCCCCGCCCCCACAGAGACCCAGTACTTC.

V gene TRBV7-2 combines with J gene TRBJ2-3; no clear D gene. There are 12 residues in the CDR3. Germline V CDR1 and CDR2: SGHTA, FQGNSA. The V end was cut by 4 bases, the J end by 8 bases, with 10 bases between. Written as DNA, the CDR3 is TGTGCCAGCAGCTCCACATTGGGTACGCAGTATTTT. Translating it yields CASSSTLGTQYF.

V is TRBV10-3 and J is TRBJ1-5; 7 bases agree with TRBD1. V shed 6 bases, J shed 2 bases, and the junction held 4 bases outside the gene matches. Germline V CDR1 and CDR2: ENHRY, SYGVKD. The CDR3 length is 14 residues. This CDR3 reads CAISTGAGNQPQHF. The CDR3 nucleotides read TGTGCCATCAGCACAGGGGCAGGCAATCAGCCCCAGCATTTT.

The table lists this clone with a count of one. The chain couples TRBV5-1 to TRBJ2-1; the D is unclear. The CDR3 is 11 residues long. CDR1 SGHRS and CDR2 YFSETQ come from the germline V gene. Trimming stripped 5 bases from V and 3 bases from J, with 3 bases between. CDR3 in amino acids: CASRDYNEQFF. The CDR3 DNA sequence: TGCGCCAGCAGGGACTACAATGAGCAGTTCTTC.

The chain joins TRBV14 to TRBJ1-2; no definite D call. Trimming removed 1 base at V and 4 bases at J, with 7 bases between. CDR1 is SGHDN, CDR2 FVKESK, per germline. This CDR3 is 13 amino acids long. The CDR3 DNA reads TGTGCCAGCAGCCAAGGAACCGGCTATGGCTACACCTTC. It is translated as CASSQGTGYGYTF.

The V and J genes are TRBV15 and TRBJ1-4, with D possibly TRBD1 on 6 matching bases. Germline CDR1 reads LNHNV; CDR2 reads YYDKDF (reference sequence). The CDR3 has 15 amino acids. Trimming took off 8 bases at V and 4 bases at J, with 17 bases between the two ends. The CDR3 sequence: CATQGFDSLNEKLFF. The CDR3 nucleotides are TGTGCCACCCAGGGGTTTGACTCACTTAATGAAAAACTGTTTTTT.

This clone was observed a single time. This chain uses TRBV6-5 with TRBJ2-2, with TRBD2 identical over 11 bases. Germline V gene sequence: CDR1 MNHEY, CDR2 SVGAGI. J lost 6 bases, V lost 2 bases, and 2 bases had no gene match. The CDR3 spans 15 residues. The CDR3, as DNA: TGTGCCAGCAGTTACAGTAGCGGGGGGGCCGGGGAGCTGTTTTTT. It encodes CASSYSSGGAGELFF.

This chain connects TRBV19 to TRBJ2-2; D possibly uses TRBD1 or TRBD2 (6 bases each). CDR1 and CDR2 from the germline V gene are LNHDA and SQIVND (reference sequence). Trimming took off 7 bases at V and 0 bases at J, with 15 bases between the two ends. The CDR3 runs 16 residues. The CDR3 loop is CASMTGGGSNTGELFF. CDR3 nucleotides: TGTGCCAGTATGACAGGTGGGGGGTCGAACACCGGGGAGCTGTTTTTT.

In its sample, this clone was seen once. The chain joins TRBV5-1 to TRBJ1-4; maybe TRBD1 (6 bases). CDR3 size: 15 residues. Germline V gives CDR1 SGHRS, CDR2 YFSETQ. Trimming pared 3 bases from V and 3 bases from J, leaving 12 bases between. CDR3 loop: CASSSQTGSNEKLFF. CDR3 coding DNA: TGCGCCAGCAGCTCCCAGACAGGCTCTAATGAAAAACTGTTTTTT.

J is TRBJ2-2 and V is TRBV4-2; D is unclear. Germline CDR1 is LGHNA and CDR2 is YNFKEQ. V was clipped by 1 base and J by 1 base, with 4 bases between them. The CDR3 length is 14 residues. The CDR3 loop is CASSQVGNTGELFF. CDR3 DNA: TGTGCCAGCAGCCAAGTGGGGAACACCGGGGAGCTGTTTTTT.

This clone was seen more than once but under ten times. The chain combines TRBV7-2 with TRBJ1-2, with D possibly matching TRBD1 (5 bases). The CDR3 sequence is 14 residues long. Germline V gene lookup returns CDR1 SGHTA and CDR2 FQGNSA. The V end lost 0 bases, the J end lost 6 bases, and 11 bases lay between the germline ends. As DNA, the CDR3 is TGTGCCAGCAGCTTAGCGCAGGGACTAAATGGCTACACCTTC. Protein sequence: CASSLAQGLNGYTF. The full variable domain, in which reference TRBV7-2 and TRBJ1-2 provide the parts outside the CDR3, is GAGVSQSPSNKVTEKGKDVELRCDPISGHTALYWYRQSLGQGLEFLIYFQGNSAPDKSGLPSDRFSAERTGGSVSTLTIQRTQQEDSAVYLCASSLAQGLNGYTFGSGTRLTVV.

In DNA, the CDR3 is TGTGCCAGCAGTCCTGAGGGGGGGAGCTCCTACGAGCAGTACTTC. Amino acids: CASSPEGGSSYEQYF. This chain uses TRBV7-3 with TRBJ2-7; the D gene is possibly TRBD2 (7 bases). CDR1 is SGHTA and CDR2 is FQGTGA in the germline V gene. This CDR3 comprises 15 residues. Trimming removed 6 bases from V and 0 bases from J, with 15 bases in between.

The gene calls are TRBV29-1 and TRBJ2-3, with 9 bases fitting TRBD2. Trimming removed 7 bases from V and 7 bases from J; junction bases left unmatched: 9. The CDR3 has 13 amino acids. CDR1 is SQVTM and CDR2 is ANQGSEA in the germline V gene. This CDR3 reads CSATPSGAYTQYF. CDR3 DNA sequence: TGCAGCGCCACTCCTAGCGGGGCCTATACGCAGTATTTT.

The V and J genes are TRBV7-2 and TRBJ1-1; D possibly corresponds to TRBD1 (6 bases). The CDR3 covers 15 residues. Germline values: CDR1 SGHTA, CDR2 FQGNSA. Trimming left V 2 bases short and J 10 bases short, with 20 bases between. CDR3 DNA: TGTGCCAGCAGCTTACCCCAGGGGCTAGCGCGTGGAGCTTTCTTT. This gives the protein CASSLPQGLARGAFF.

The chain carries TRBV28 and TRBJ1-1; weak D call: TRBD1 (5 bases). The CDR3 is 13 amino acids. With 4 bases removed from V and 4 bases from J, the gap between germline ends came to 10 bases. CDR1 and CDR2 (germline): MDHEN, SYDVKM. CDR3 DNA: TGTGCCAGCAGTTCGACAGTCGTCACTGAAGCTTTCTTT. Its translation: CASSSTVVTEAFF.

CDR3 DNA sequence: TGTGCCAGCACCGACGGAACATCAGATACGCAGTATTTT. Translating gives CASTDGTSDTQYF. The J gene is TRBJ2-3, the V gene TRBV28, with D unresolved. Between the trimmed V and J ends, which lost 7 bases and 4 bases, there was a span of 12 bases. This CDR3 has 13 amino acids. Per germline, CDR1 MDHEN and CDR2 SYDVKM.

This clone was detected once. The rearrangement links TRBV29-1 to TRBJ2-3; TRBD2 matches 7 bases. CDR3 length: 13 amino acids. After removal of 5 bases from V and 2 bases from J, the junction contained 4 bases not matched to a gene. Germline CDR1 SQVTM, CDR2 ANQGSEA. Here the CDR3 DNA reads TGCAGCGTTTGGGGAGGGGCCACAGATACGCAGTATTTT. Its protein product is CSVWGGATDTQYF.